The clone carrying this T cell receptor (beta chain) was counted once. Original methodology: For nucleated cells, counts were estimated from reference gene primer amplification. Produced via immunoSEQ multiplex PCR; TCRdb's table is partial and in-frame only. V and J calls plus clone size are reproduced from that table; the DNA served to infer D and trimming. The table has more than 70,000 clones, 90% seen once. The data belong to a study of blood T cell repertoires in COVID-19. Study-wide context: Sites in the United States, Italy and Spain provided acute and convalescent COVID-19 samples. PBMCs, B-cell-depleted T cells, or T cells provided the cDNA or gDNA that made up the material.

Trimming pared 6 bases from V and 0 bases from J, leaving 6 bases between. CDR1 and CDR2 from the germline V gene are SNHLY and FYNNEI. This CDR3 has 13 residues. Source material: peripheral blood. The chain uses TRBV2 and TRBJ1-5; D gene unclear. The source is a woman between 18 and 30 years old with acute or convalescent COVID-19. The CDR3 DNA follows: TGTGCCAGCAGGGCAGATAGCAATCAGCCCCAGCATTTT. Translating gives CASRADSNQPQHF. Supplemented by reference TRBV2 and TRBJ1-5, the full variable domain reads EPEVTQTPSHQVTQMGQEVILRCVPISNHLYFYWYRQILGQKVEFLVSFYNNEISEKSEIFDDQFSVERPDGSNFTLKIRSTKLEDSAMYFCASRADSNQPQHFGDGTRLSIL.